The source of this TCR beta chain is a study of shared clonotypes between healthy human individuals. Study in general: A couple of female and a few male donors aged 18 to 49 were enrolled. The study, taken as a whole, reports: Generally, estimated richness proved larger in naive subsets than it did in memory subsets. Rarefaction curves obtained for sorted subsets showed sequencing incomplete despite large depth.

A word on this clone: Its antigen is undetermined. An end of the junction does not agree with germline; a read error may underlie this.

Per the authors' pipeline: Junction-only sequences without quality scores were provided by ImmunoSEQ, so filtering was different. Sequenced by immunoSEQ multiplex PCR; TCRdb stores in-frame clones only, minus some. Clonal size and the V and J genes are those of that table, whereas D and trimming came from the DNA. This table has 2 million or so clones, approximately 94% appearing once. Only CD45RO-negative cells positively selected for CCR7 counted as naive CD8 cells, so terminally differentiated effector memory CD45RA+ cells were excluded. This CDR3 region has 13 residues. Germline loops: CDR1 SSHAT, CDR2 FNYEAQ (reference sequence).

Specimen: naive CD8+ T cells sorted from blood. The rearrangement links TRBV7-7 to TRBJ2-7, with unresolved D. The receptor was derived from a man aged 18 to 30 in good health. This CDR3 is CASSLAVAYEQYF. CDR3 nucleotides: TGTGCTAGCAGCTTAGCAGTCGCCTACGAGCAGTACTTC.